This TCR beta chain was captured in a study of shared clonotypes between healthy human individuals. Study-wide results and caveats: In having few donors, the study represented limited genetic and exposure-history diversity.

Trimming took 5 bases from V and 0 from J, leaving 11 bases between them. The CDR3 is 15 amino acids. Per the germline V gene, CDR1 is SGHTA and CDR2 is FQGTGA. On this clone itself: Antigen specificity is unknown.

The assay was immunoSEQ multiplex PCR, and TCRdb's table has in-frame clones only and misses some. The sample carries approximately 2.5 million clones, just over 90% recorded once. Splitting of CD4+ cells produced CD45RA+ naive and CD45RA-negative memory subsets. J is TRBJ2-1 and V is TRBV7-3; D tentatively reads TRBD1 or TRBD2 (5 bases each). The origin of this receptor is a man younger than 35 in good health. Sequenced input: naive CD4+ T cells sorted from blood. The subset was: CD45RA+ positively selected. CDR3 DNA sequence: TGTGCCAGCAGCAAATCAGGGAGCTCCTACAATGAGCAGTTCTTC. Amino acid sequence: CASSKSGSSYNEQFF.